One and the same sample provided the 19 T cell receptor beta chains below, sequenced in a study of regulatory T cells in long-lasting Graves disease. The authors built TCR beta libraries using iRepertoire HTBI primers and Arm-PCR of CDR3 regions. TCRdb processed the multiplex PCR reads anew with MiXCR; each CDR3 protein has one entry. The table has roughly 500,000 distinct CDR3 sequences, approximately 15% seen once. Noted time point: newly diagnosed GD, antithyroid drugs for less than 3 months. Scientists built the TCR library using RNA that was extracted from PBMCs. These same records also appear under a second study, on T cells in Graves' hyperthyroidism and ophthalmopathy.

The material sequenced was peripheral blood mononuclear cells (PBMCs), taken at new diagnosis, from a patient treated with antithyroid drugs. The receptors here all came from a man aged 25 to 45 with Graves disease.

V gene TRBV9 combines with J gene TRBJ2-7, with 9 positions matching TRBD1. The germline V gene has CDR1 SGDLS and CDR2 YYNGEE. Germline trimming cut 3 bases from V and 2 bases from J; bases unmatched to any gene: 6. This CDR3 region has 15 residues. CDR3 nucleotide sequence: TGTGCCAGCAGCGCCGAACAGGGGGCACCCTACGAGCAGTACTTC. Residues: CASSAEQGAPYEQYF.

This clonotype was detected a few times. V is TRBV13 and J is TRBJ2-3; D is possibly TRBD1 (6 bases). Trimming took 0 bases from V and 4 from J, leaving 11 bases between them. Germline loops: CDR1 PRHDT, CDR2 FYEKMQ (reference sequence). The length of the CDR3 is 15 residues. The CDR3 loop reads CASSLGRQEPDTQYF. The CDR3 DNA follows: TGTGCCAGCAGCTTAGGACGACAGGAGCCAGATACGCAGTATTTT.

This clonotype was counted only a few times. J is TRBJ2-3 and V is TRBV29-1; D is ambiguous. V lost 2 bases and J lost 1, with 13 bases in between. The CDR3 covers 15 residues. The V gene's germline CDR1 is SQVTM and CDR2 ANQGSEA. CDR3 region: CSVEIAHRGTDTQYF. In DNA form, the CDR3 reads TGCAGCGTTGAAATTGCACACAGAGGCACAGATACGCAGTATTTT.

A few counts support this clonotype. The chain employs TRBV7-8 and TRBJ1-6; D gene unclear. The CDR3 is made up of 14 amino acids. Trimming pared 8 bases from V and 7 bases from J, leaving 15 bases between. Germline CDR1 reads SGHVS; CDR2 reads FQNEAQ. In DNA, the CDR3 is TGTGCCAGCCAAACGCGGGGTTTAAATTCACCCCTCCACTTT. It codes for CASQTRGLNSPLHF.

This clonotype came up many times. The chain links TRBV30 to TRBJ2-1; 13 bases agree with TRBD2. Germline V gene sequence: CDR1 GTSNPN, CDR2 SVGIG (reference sequence). V shed 5 bases and J 10 bases; nucleotides not matched to a gene: 5. There are 13 residues in the CDR3. The CDR3 DNA follows: TGTGCCTGGGGACTAGCGGGAGAATGGGAGCAGTTCTTC. The encoded protein is CAWGLAGEWEQFF.

This clonotype has ten or more counts. This chain connects TRBV7-2 to TRBJ2-7, with a weak D call TRBD2 (5 bases). Germline-derived CDR1 and CDR2 are SGHTA and FQGNSA. Between the trimmed V and J ends, which lost 3 bases and 6 bases, there was a span of 9 bases. The CDR3 covers 12 residues. CDR3 amino acids: CASSLVALEQYF. Here the CDR3 DNA reads TGTGCCAGCAGCTTGGTAGCGCTCGAGCAGTACTTC.

With respect to this clonotype: A much bigger clone sits one base away, suggesting this may be a read error. The chain couples TRBV10-3 to TRBJ2-1, with TRBD2 as a possible D gene (5 bases). The ends were cut back, 3 bases at V and 7 bases at J, with 10 bases in the middle. Per germline, CDR1 ENHRY and CDR2 SYGVKD. The CDR3 loop spans 13 amino acids. The CDR3 loop reads CAISDRGLNEQFF. The CDR3 bases are TGTGCCATCAGTGACCGGGGATTGAATGAGCAGTTCTTC.

This clonotype has ten or more counts. The chain combines TRBV9 with TRBJ1-1; 8 nucleotides match TRBD1. V trimming: 4 bases; J trimming: 0 bases; junction bases outside the gene matches: 5. CDR1 is SGDLS and CDR2 is YYNGEE in the germline V gene. This CDR3 spans 15 amino acids. The CDR3 sequence is CASSTGGPLNTEAFF. In DNA, the CDR3 is TGTGCCAGCAGCACAGGGGGGCCGTTGAACACTGAAGCTTTCTTT. Based on the CDR3 plus reference TRBV9 and TRBJ1-1, the full variable domain is DSGVTQTPKHLITATGQRVTLRCSPRSGDLSVYWYQQSLDQGLQFLIQYYNGEERAKGNILERFSAQQFPDLHSELNLSSLELGDSALYFCASSTGGPLNTEAFFGQGTRLTVV.

The table lists this clonotype with many counts. The chain uses TRBV12-3 or TRBV12-4 and TRBJ2-5, with a tentative D call TRBD2 (7 bases). The CDR3 runs 13 residues. The V end was cut by 5 bases, the J end by 6 bases, with 13 bases between. CDR3 DNA: TGTGCCAGCAGTCGCGGGGGCCCCAAGACCCAGTACTTC. It encodes CASSRGGPKTQYF.

This clonotype was observed many times. The rearrangement uses TRBV30 and TRBJ2-7; perhaps TRBD2 as D (6 bases). The V end lost 5 bases, the J end lost 4 bases, and 12 bases lay between the germline ends. The CDR3 is made up of 12 amino acids. Germline V gene sequence: CDR1 GTSNPN, CDR2 SVGIG (reference sequence). The chain's CDR3 is CAWDGRGYEQYF. CDR3 nucleotides: TGTGCCTGGGACGGGAGAGGGTACGAGCAGTACTTC.

This clonotype has a count of ten or more. V and J are TRBV5-8 and TRBJ2-2, with D possibly called TRBD1 or TRBD2 (5 bases each). There are 15 residues in the CDR3. Trimming took off 5 bases at V and 1 base at J, with 12 bases between the two ends. CDR1 is SGHTS and CDR2 is YDEGEE in the germline V gene. CDR3 DNA: TGTGCCAGCAGACACCGGGACCTGAACACCGGGGAGCTGTTTTTT. Translated: CASRHRDLNTGELFF.

Many counts were recorded for this clonotype. This chain uses TRBV19 with TRBJ2-1, with TRBD2 matching over 12 bases. J was trimmed by 3 bases and V by 1 base; bases with no gene match: 4. Germline V gives CDR1 LNHDA, CDR2 SQIVND (reference sequence). The CDR3 length is 17 residues. CDR3 in DNA: TGTGCCAGTAGTATAGCTCAGGGACTAGCGGGCTACAATGAGCAGTTCTTC. Its translation: CASSIAQGLAGYNEQFF. Full variable domain (remainder filled in from reference TRBV19 and TRBJ2-1): DGGITQSPKYLFRKEGQNVTLSCEQNLNHDAMYWYRQDPGQGLRLIYYSQIVNDFQKGDIAEGYSVSREKKESFPLTVTSAQKNPTAFYLCASSIAQGLAGYNEQFFGPGTRLTVL.

V gene TRBV20-1 combines with J gene TRBJ2-3; TRBD1 might be the D (5 bases). The end of the DNA fits TRBJ1-1 better, so the J call may be wrong. From germline, CDR1 is DFQATT and CDR2 SNEGSKA (reference sequence). The CDR3 runs 11 residues. The CDR3 spells CSAGENTEAFF. DNA for the CDR3: TGCAGTGCGGGGGAGAACACTGAAGCTTTCTTT.

This clonotype has a count of ten or more. This chain links TRBV7-2 with TRBJ2-5, with TRBD2 as a possible D gene (7 bases). The CDR3 is 17 residues long. CDR1 SGHTA and CDR2 FQGNSA come from the germline V gene. Between the trimmed V and J ends, which lost 5 bases and 4 bases, there was a span of 23 bases. Written as DNA, the CDR3 is TGTGCCAGCAGCCGAGGGGGGGCGGGAGCTACCACAGAGACCCAGTACTTC. Translation: CASSRGGAGATTETQYF.

This clonotype showed up many times. This sequence joins TRBV2 and TRBJ2-1, with 12 bases that match TRBD2. CDR1 is SNHLY, CDR2 FYNNEI, per germline. The J segment lost 3 bases and the V segment lost 8 bases, leaving 8 bases of the junction unmatched. The CDR3 consists of 16 residues. CDR3 bases: TGTGCCAGCTACAGAAGGGGACTAGCGGGCTACAATGAGCAGTTCTTC. Its translation: CASYRRGLAGYNEQFF.

In its sample, this clonotype was seen many times. The CDR3 sequence: CASSFYTAYEQYF. The CDR3 region has the DNA TGTGCCAGCAGCTTTTACACTGCCTACGAGCAGTACTTC. The chain joins TRBV7-2 to TRBJ2-7; no clear D. CDR3 length: 13 amino acids. Per germline, CDR1 SGHTA and CDR2 FQGNSA. The V end lost 3 bases, the J end lost 2 bases, and 8 bases lay between the germline ends.

This clonotype occurred many times. The V and J genes are TRBV2 and TRBJ1-5; 10 bases are a match to TRBD1. CDR3 size: 17 residues. J was trimmed by 1 base and V by 2 bases; bases with no gene match: 5. CDR1 SNHLY and CDR2 FYNNEI come from the germline V gene. CDR3 coding DNA: TGTGCCAGCAGTGAACGGACAGGGGGTTTGAGCAATCAGCCCCAGCATTTT. This sequence encodes CASSERTGGLSNQPQHF.

This clonotype was seen at least ten times. The gene calls are TRBV5-6 and TRBJ1-1; TRBD1 is a possible D gene (6 bases). Trimming stripped 1 base from V and 0 bases from J, with 16 bases between. Germline V CDR1 and CDR2: SGHDT, YYEEEE. The CDR3 has 17 residues. CDR3 bases: TGTGCCAGCAGCTTGTCCAGGGGAGTTCCCATGAACACTGAAGCTTTCTTT. Encoded protein: CASSLSRGVPMNTEAFF.

The rearrangement joins TRBV12-3 or TRBV12-4 to TRBJ1-1; D is unresolved. V gave up 6 bases and J gave up 9 bases, with 17 bases separating them. There are 13 residues in the CDR3. The DNA for the CDR3 is TGTGCCAGCAGCTTCCTTTTCATCCCCCAAGCTTTCTTT. This sequence encodes CASSFLFIPQAFF.